This T cell receptor beta chain was sequenced during a study of T cell repertoires in cytomegalovirus infection. Study-level points and caveats: HLA-C-restricted TCR beta clonotypes specific for CMV led the ex vivo response.

Comment on this clonotype: Its antigen is not identified.

The germline V and J ends were trimmed by 5 bases and 1 base, with 15 bases remaining between them. The CDR3 runs to 16 residues. TCRdb re-derived calls from the reads in MiXCR, one entry per CDR3 protein. The profile covers fewer than 350,000 distinct CDR3 sequences, with 25% to 30% appearing a single time and 20% taken by the ten largest. The receptor was isolated from a human donor in good health (CMV status not recorded). Some clones in this sample may be carry-over from other donors' samples. The specimen was cultured PBMCs, collected from culture after CMV antigen stimulation. V gene TRBV12-3 or TRBV12-4 combines with J gene TRBJ2-1; D is possibly TRBD1 or TRBD2 (5 bases each). The DNA for the CDR3 is TGTGCCAGCAGTCTGAACGGGGACGTTTCCTACAATGAGCAGTTCTTC. This gives the protein CASSLNGDVSYNEQFF.